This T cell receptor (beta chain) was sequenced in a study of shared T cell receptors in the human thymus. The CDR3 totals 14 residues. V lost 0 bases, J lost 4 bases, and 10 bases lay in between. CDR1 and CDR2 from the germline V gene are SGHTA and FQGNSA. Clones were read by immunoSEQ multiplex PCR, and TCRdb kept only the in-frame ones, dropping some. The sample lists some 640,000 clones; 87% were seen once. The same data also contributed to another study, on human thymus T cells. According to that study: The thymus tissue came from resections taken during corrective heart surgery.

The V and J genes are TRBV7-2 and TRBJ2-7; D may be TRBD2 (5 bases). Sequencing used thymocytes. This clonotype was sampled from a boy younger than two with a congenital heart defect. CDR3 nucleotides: TGTGCCAGCAGCTTAGCGGCCCGGGATTACGAGCAGTACTTC. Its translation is CASSLAARDYEQYF.